The 21 T cell receptor beta chains in this list originate from one sample, sequenced in a study of T cell responses to AZD1222 COVID-19 vaccine. Assay used: immunoSEQ multiplex PCR; TCRdb lists only in-frame clones, some missing. This table has 150,000 or so clones, 94% appearing once. Specimen: peripheral blood, collected 28 days after the second AZD1222 dose. Source of these receptors: an adult who received the AZD1222 COVID-19 vaccine.

V usage is TRBV24-1 and J usage is TRBJ2-3; either TRBD1 or TRBD2 may supply D (5 bases each). Germline assignment: CDR1 KGHDR and CDR2 SFDVKD. The V end lost 5 bases, the J end lost 4 bases, and 12 bases lay between the germline ends. The CDR3 length is 14 residues. In DNA form, the CDR3 reads TGTGCCACCAGTGGGTCAGGGCGGGCAGATACGCAGTATTTT. Translated, it gives CATSGSGRADTQYF.

V is TRBV7-9 and J is TRBJ2-1; 13 bases map to TRBD2. The CDR3 consists of 16 residues. Germline lookup yields CDR1 SEHNR and CDR2 FQNEAQ (reference sequence). V was clipped by 4 bases and J by 6 bases; unmatched bases: 6. CDR3 sequence (DNA): TGTGCCAGCAGCTCTCGACTAGCGGGAGGTCTCAATGAGCAGTTCTTC. This sequence encodes CASSSRLAGGLNEQFF.

The chain has TRBV12-3 or TRBV12-4 and TRBJ1-2; perhaps TRBD1 as D (6 bases). The CDR3 length is 13 residues. The V and J ends lost 6 bases and 5 bases respectively, with 13 bases between them. CDR3 nucleotides: TGTGCCAGCAGCTACAACAGGGTTTATGGCTACACCTTC. It yields the protein CASSYNRVYGYTF.

The chain has TRBV6-2 or TRBV6-3 and TRBJ2-3; no reliable D call. Per the germline V gene, CDR1 is MNHEY and CDR2 is SVGEGT. Trimming left V 2 bases short and J 1 base short, with 10 bases between. This CDR3 has 15 amino acids. CDR3 residues: CASSYPQAGTDTQYF. CDR3 coding DNA: TGTGCCAGCAGTTACCCCCAGGCGGGCACAGATACGCAGTATTTT.

This chain links TRBV4-2 with TRBJ1-4; no reliable D call. The CDR3 runs to 14 residues. Germline V lookup: CDR1 LGHNA, CDR2 YNFKEQ. V lost 5 bases to trimming and J lost 8 bases, with 15 bases between them. CDR3 sequence: CASSLGGWREKLFF. CDR3 DNA: TGTGCCAGCAGCTTGGGAGGGTGGAGGGAAAAACTGTTTTTT.

This sequence joins TRBV7-9 and TRBJ2-2; D uncertain. V lost 4 bases and J lost 6, with 12 bases in between. From germline, CDR1 is SEHNR and CDR2 FQNEAQ (reference sequence). This CDR3 region has 14 residues. DNA of the CDR3: TGTGCCAGCAGCTCGTATGACCCCGCCGGGGAGCTGTTTTTT. This encodes CASSSYDPAGELFF.

The chain has TRBV7-2 and TRBJ2-3; 10 nucleotides match TRBD2. Unmatched junction bases numbered 10, after V lost 1 base and J lost 6 bases. The CDR3 is made up of 17 amino acids. The germline V gene has CDR1 SGHTA and CDR2 FQGNSA. The DNA for the CDR3 is TGTGCCAGCAGCTTAGAGGTGCGGCTAGCGGGAGCCGATACGCAGTATTTT. Protein product: CASSLEVRLAGADTQYF. Combining the CDR3 with reference TRBV7-2 and TRBJ2-3 gives the whole variable domain GAGVSQSPSNKVTEKGKDVELRCDPISGHTALYWYRQSLGQGLEFLIYFQGNSAPDKSGLPSDRFSAERTGGSVSTLTIQRTQQEDSAVYLCASSLEVRLAGADTQYFGPGTRLTVL.

V and J are TRBV5-8 and TRBJ2-6; 7 nucleotides align to TRBD1. V dropped 5 bases and J dropped 0; count of bases not matched to a gene: 8. CDR3 length equals 17 residues. The V gene's germline CDR1 is SGHTS and CDR2 YDEGEE. CDR3 in DNA: TGTGCCAGCAGTCTCCGGACAGGACCCTCTGGGGCCAACGTCCTGACTTTC. Its translation: CASSLRTGPSGANVLTF.

The chain recombines TRBV7-9 with TRBJ1-2; maybe TRBD1 (5 bases). This CDR3 spans 16 amino acids. CDR1 and CDR2 from the germline V gene are SEHNR and FQNEAQ (reference sequence). Trimming stripped 0 bases from V and 0 bases from J, with 11 bases between. CDR3 in amino acids: CASSLAPRVSNYGYTF. The CDR3 DNA follows: TGTGCCAGCAGCTTAGCGCCCAGGGTGTCTAACTATGGCTACACCTTC.

The J gene is TRBJ2-5, the V gene TRBV7-5; the table calls TRBD1, which could not be checked here. TRBV7-5 is recorded as a pseudogene. There are 15 residues in the CDR3. As DNA, the CDR3 is TGTGCCAGAAGCCCGCAGCGCAGGGCCAAAGAGACCCAGTACTTC. Residues: CARSPQRRAKETQYF.

The chain combines TRBV4-1 with TRBJ1-1; D may be TRBD1 (5 bases). The CDR3 loop spans 15 amino acids. CDR1 is MGHRA, CDR2 YSYEKL, per germline. Trimming left V 4 bases short and J 3 bases short, with 15 bases between. This CDR3 reads CASSLGIQGDTEAFF. The CDR3 bases are TGCGCCAGCAGCCTCGGGATCCAAGGGGACACTGAAGCTTTCTTT.

The V and J genes are TRBV28 and TRBJ1-2; D might be TRBD1 (6 bases). The CDR3 has 15 residues. Germline V gene sequence: CDR1 MDHEN, CDR2 SYDVKM. Trimming took 3 bases from V and 6 from J, leaving 17 bases between them. The CDR3 region is CASSLGTGSNHGYTF. DNA of the CDR3: TGTGCCAGCAGTTTGGGAACAGGGAGTAATCATGGCTACACCTTC.

The V gene is TRBV2, the J gene TRBJ1-1; D ambiguous. V was shortened by 6 bases and J by 5 bases, with 16 bases between the two germline ends. This CDR3 spans 14 amino acids. The germline V gene has CDR1 SNHLY and CDR2 FYNNEI. In DNA, the CDR3 is TGTGCCAGCAGGAGGGCTTTCGCGTCAACTGAAGCTTTCTTT. Protein sequence: CASRRAFASTEAFF.

V and J are TRBV5-5 and TRBJ1-5; tentative D call: TRBD1 (5 bases). The CDR3 consists of 15 residues. V lost 4 bases to trimming and J lost 7 bases, with 18 bases between them. The V gene's germline CDR1 is SGHKS and CDR2 YYEKEE (reference sequence). For the CDR3, the DNA is TGTGCCAGCAGCCTCCTACCTGGGGGGGACCAGCCCCAGCATTTT. Amino acid sequence: CASSLLPGGDQPQHF.

The CDR3 is CSVDPDGTGNTIYF. The CDR3 DNA sequence: TGCAGCGTTGACCCCGATGGGACTGGAAACACCATATATTTT. The rearrangement links TRBV29-1 to TRBJ1-3; no firm D call. V shed 3 bases and J shed 2 bases, with 11 bases lying between them. The CDR3 length is 14 residues. Germline V CDR1 and CDR2: SQVTM, ANQGSEA.

V gene TRBV6-1 combines with J gene TRBJ1-1; 7 nucleotides match TRBD1. Germline assignment: CDR1 MNHNS and CDR2 SASEGT. The CDR3 loop spans 15 amino acids. Unmatched junction bases numbered 3, after V lost 2 bases and J lost 0 bases. This CDR3 reads CASSENQGVNTEAFF. The DNA for the CDR3 is TGTGCCAGCAGTGAAAATCAGGGGGTGAACACTGAAGCTTTCTTT.

CDR3 residues: CASSQRPLGQGLSGANVLTF. The DNA of the CDR3 is TGCGCCAGCAGCCAACGACCCTTGGGACAGGGCCTCTCTGGGGCCAACGTCCTGACTTTC. The chain carries TRBV5-1 and TRBJ2-6, with 9 bases lining up with TRBD1. V shed 4 bases and J 0 bases; nucleotides not matched to a gene: 14. Germline CDR1 SGHRS, CDR2 YFSETQ. The CDR3 loop spans 20 amino acids.

The V and J genes are TRBV11-2 and TRBJ1-1, with 7 bases aligning to TRBD1. V shed 7 bases and J 2 bases; nucleotides not matched to a gene: 13. The germline gives CDR1 SGHAT, CDR2 FQNNGV. The CDR3 covers 16 residues. The DNA for the CDR3 is TGTGCCAGCAACCCCTCGTACAGGGGACACAACACTGAAGCTTTCTTT. This encodes CASNPSYRGHNTEAFF.

This chain joins TRBV7-9 and TRBJ2-3, with TRBD1 identical over 9 bases. Losses at the gene ends were 6 bases for V and 5 bases for J; bases not matched to a gene: 9. This CDR3 has 15 residues. CDR1 is SEHNR and CDR2 is FQNEAQ in the germline V gene (reference sequence). The CDR3 sequence is CASRVEGQGRDTQYF. The CDR3 DNA is TGTGCCAGCAGGGTAGAGGGACAGGGACGAGATACGCAGTATTTT.

This sequence joins TRBV9 and TRBJ2-1, with D tentatively TRBD1 or TRBD2 (5 bases each). CDR1 is SGDLS and CDR2 is YYNGEE in the germline V gene. Trimming pared 9 bases from V and 10 bases from J, leaving 23 bases between. The length of the CDR3 is 14 residues. DNA for the CDR3: TGTGCCACCGGAAGAGGGGCAGGGCAGAAAGAGCAGTTCTTC. It encodes CATGRGAGQKEQFF. The full variable domain, its missing parts supplied by reference TRBV9 and TRBJ2-1, is DSGVTQTPKHLITATGQRVTLRCSPRSGDLSVYWYQQSLDQGLQFLIQYYNGEERAKGNILERFSAQQFPDLHSELNLSSLELGDSALYFCATGRGAGQKEQFFGPGTRLTVL.

The chain joins TRBV10-2 to TRBJ2-1; TRBD2 matches at 11 bases. Trimming cost V 4 bases and J 0 bases; bases outside gene matches: 2. This CDR3 has 16 residues. CDR1 and CDR2 from the germline V gene are WSHSY and SAAADI. In DNA, the CDR3 is TGCGCCAGCAGTGGACTAGCGGGGCGCTCCTACAATGAGCAGTTCTTC. Its protein product is CASSGLAGRSYNEQFF.